This T cell receptor beta chain stems from a study of early T cells in non-severe SARS-CoV-2 infection. A few counts support this clonotype. TCRdb redid the calling of the 5' RACE reads with MiXCR, one entry per CDR3 protein. The table includes about 83,000 distinct CDR3 sequences, more than 9% detected once. This clonotype was obtained from an adult who was a healthcare worker with PCR-confirmed SARS-CoV-2 infection or an uninfected control (not recorded which). Sample: whole blood, taken at baseline.

The CDR3 nucleotides read TGTGCCAGCTCCGCCGTGAATTCACCCCTCCACTTT. Translated, it gives CASSAVNSPLHF. The chain is built from TRBV28 and TRBJ1-6, with D unresolved. Trimming cost V 8 bases and J 7 bases, with 9 bases left between them. CDR3 length: 12 amino acids. CDR1 MDHEN and CDR2 SYDVKM come from the germline V gene.